The 21 T cell receptor beta chains below all came from one sample that was sequenced in a study of blood T cell repertoires in COVID-19. Generated by immunoSEQ multiplex PCR, the TCRdb table keeps only in-frame clones and is missing some. The repertoire consists of more than 95,000 clones, with 83% occurring once and the leading ten covering over 5%. Sequencing was carried out using peripheral blood. These receptors were collected from an elderly man with active or convalescent COVID-19.

The chain has TRBV4-2 and TRBJ1-3; 7 positions match TRBD1. The ends lost 2 bases at V and 4 bases at J; junction bases unmatched: 8. Germline values: CDR1 LGHNA, CDR2 YNFKEQ. The CDR3 is made up of 16 amino acids. For the CDR3, the DNA is TGTGCCAGCAGCCAACCGACAGGGACGGAAGGAAACACCATATATTTT. This translates into CASSQPTGTEGNTIYF.

For the CDR3, the DNA is TGTGCCAGCAGTTTCGAGGGAGGTACCATCTATGGCTACACCTTC. Amino acid sequence: CASSFEGGTIYGYTF. The J gene is TRBJ1-2, the V gene TRBV27, with D hard to call. Trimming stripped 3 bases from V and 4 bases from J, with 15 bases between. Germline-derived CDR1 and CDR2 are MNHEY and SMNVEV (reference sequence). The CDR3 is 15 amino acids.

This chain connects TRBV7-9 to TRBJ1-1; D call uncertain. Germline V CDR1 and CDR2: SEHNR, FQNEAQ (reference sequence). V was cut by 5 bases and J by 6 bases, with 10 bases left in between. The CDR3 contains 12 residues. This CDR3 is CASSLLESEAFF. The CDR3 DNA sequence: TGTGCCAGCAGCCTCTTGGAGTCTGAAGCTTTCTTT.

This clone was seen more than once but under ten times. The chain combines TRBV4-2 with TRBJ2-3, with a weak D call TRBD1 (6 bases). V lost 8 bases and J lost 9, with 27 bases in between. The CDR3 sequence is 16 residues long. Germline CDR1 reads LGHNA; CDR2 reads YNFKEQ. CDR3 sequence: CASAPPLSGAPGTQYF. The CDR3 bases are TGTGCCAGCGCCCCGCCACTGTCAGGGGCGCCAGGGACGCAGTATTTT.

CDR3 amino acids: CASGRNSGNTIYF. Here the CDR3 DNA reads TGTGCTAGTGGGAGGAACTCTGGAAACACCATATATTTT. The chain links TRBV12-5 to TRBJ1-3, with no clear D. The length of the CDR3 is 13 residues. Deletions cut 6 bases from V and 0 bases from J, with 6 bases between. CDR1 and CDR2 (germline): LGHNT, FRNRAP.

The J gene is TRBJ1-2, the V gene TRBV9; TRBD1 is a possible D gene (6 bases). The CDR3 extends over 12 amino acids. The germline gives CDR1 SGDLS, CDR2 YYNGEE. V lost 4 bases, J lost 5 bases, and 9 bases lay in between. CDR3 nucleotides: TGTGCCAGCAGCCTGGACAGTTATGGCTACACCTTC. The encoded protein is CASSLDSYGYTF. The variable domain in full, completed from reference TRBV9 and TRBJ1-2, reads DSGVTQTPKHLITATGQRVTLRCSPRSGDLSVYWYQQSLDQGLQFLIQYYNGEERAKGNILERFSAQQFPDLHSELNLSSLELGDSALYFCASSLDSYGYTFGSGTRLTVV.

The chain employs TRBV6-5 and TRBJ2-7; TRBD1 matches 11 bases. Per the germline V gene, CDR1 is MNHEY and CDR2 is SVGAGI. Trimming cost V 6 bases and J 2 bases; bases outside gene matches: 6. The CDR3 runs to 15 residues. CDR3 bases: TGTGCCAGCAGACCAGGGACAGGGGGGACCTACGAGCAGTACTTC. It is translated as CASRPGTGGTYEQYF.

The CDR3 sequence: CASSLTSGVGETQYF. The DNA for the CDR3 is TGTGCCAGCAGTCTTACTAGCGGGGTTGGAGAGACCCAGTACTTC. The rearrangement joins TRBV7-3 to TRBJ2-5; 10 bases are shared with TRBD2. Germline loops: CDR1 SGHTA, CDR2 FQGTGA. The CDR3 has 15 residues. Trimming removed 6 bases from V and 4 bases from J; junction bases left unmatched: 8.

A single count supports this clone. The gene calls are TRBV5-1 and TRBJ2-3, with D possibly matching TRBD2 (5 bases). V lost 4 bases to trimming and J lost 4 bases, with 13 bases between them. Germline values: CDR1 SGHRS, CDR2 YFSETQ. The CDR3 runs to 14 residues. The CDR3 protein is CASSARRAPDTQYF. DNA of the CDR3: TGCGCCAGCAGCGCCCGGCGGGCCCCAGATACGCAGTATTTT.

The chain joins TRBV15 to TRBJ2-7; the D gene is possibly TRBD1 (5 bases). The CDR3 runs 13 residues. Per germline, CDR1 LNHNV and CDR2 YYDKDF (reference sequence). V lost 2 bases and J lost 1, with 6 bases in between. The CDR3 is CATSRQGSYEQYF. CDR3 DNA sequence: TGTGCCACCAGCAGACAGGGTTCCTACGAGCAGTACTTC.

In DNA, the CDR3 is TGTGCCAGCAGCCAAGATGGCAGGGGGGTTTATGGCTACACCTTC. Translated, it gives CASSQDGRGVYGYTF. The V gene is TRBV3-1 (or the pseudogene TRBV3-2), the J gene TRBJ1-2; 7 positions agree with TRBD1. The CDR3 contains 15 residues. The junction had 6 bases not matched to a gene; V was cut back by 0 bases and J by 5 bases. The germline gives CDR1 LGHDT, CDR2 YNNKEL (reference sequence).

The genes are TRBV4-3 and TRBJ2-1; D might be TRBD2 (5 bases). V lost 0 bases to trimming and J lost 6 bases, with 9 bases between them. CDR3 length equals 14 residues. The germline CDR1 and CDR2 sequences are LGHNA and YSLEER. The CDR3 sequence: CASSQEATSNEQFF. The CDR3 DNA follows: TGCGCCAGCAGCCAAGAGGCTACTAGCAATGAGCAGTTCTTC.

The V and J genes are TRBV27 and TRBJ1-5; TRBD1 matches at 12 bases. The CDR3 spans 15 residues. V was pared by 6 bases and J by 6 bases, with 6 bases of the junction left unmatched. Germline CDR1 and CDR2: MNHEY and SMNVEV (reference sequence). CDR3 loop: CASSTGTGGFQPQHF. In nucleotides, the CDR3 is TGTGCCAGCAGCACAGGGACAGGGGGCTTTCAGCCCCAGCATTTT.

V usage is TRBV6-5 and J usage is TRBJ1-2, with TRBD1 identical over 12 bases. V trimming: 4 bases; J trimming: 3 bases; junction bases outside the gene matches: 3. The length of the CDR3 is 15 residues. Germline V gene sequence: CDR1 MNHEY, CDR2 SVGAGI. The CDR3 here is CASSSGTGGDYGYTF. The CDR3 DNA is TGTGCCAGCAGTTCGGGGACAGGGGGCGACTATGGCTACACCTTC.

The rearrangement joins TRBV21-1 to TRBJ2-5; no check of the table's D call, TRBD1, against the DNA was made. TRBV21-1 counts as a pseudogene. This CDR3 comprises 16 residues. CDR3 nucleotide sequence: TGTGCCAGCAGCAAAGTTGGCAGGGGGAAACAAGAGACCCAGTACTTC. Protein product: CASSKVGRGKQETQYF.

The chain joins TRBV9 to TRBJ2-5, with 8 bases fitting TRBD1. CDR1 is SGDLS and CDR2 is YYNGEE in the germline V gene. The CDR3 extends over 15 amino acids. The ends lost 0 bases at V and 1 base at J; junction bases unmatched: 2. CDR3 DNA sequence: TGTGCCAGCAGCGTAGGACAGGGGATCCAAGAGACCCAGTACTTC. Encoded protein: CASSVGQGIQETQYF.

The chain carries TRBV9 and TRBJ2-1, with 13 bases identical to TRBD2. The CDR3 extends over 14 amino acids. Trimming at V came to 3 bases and at J to 7 bases, leaving 1 base not matched to a gene. The germline gives CDR1 SGDLS, CDR2 YYNGEE. The CDR3 DNA reads TGTGCCAGCAGCGGGGGACTAGCGGGGAATGAGCAGTTCTTC. It specifies CASSGGLAGNEQFF.

This chain uses TRBV6-5 with TRBJ1-6, with TRBD1 as a possible D gene (5 bases). The CDR3 is made up of 15 amino acids. CDR1 and CDR2 from the germline V gene are MNHEY and SVGAGI. The germline V and J ends were trimmed by 2 bases and 9 bases, with 14 bases remaining between them. CDR3 sequence (DNA): TGTGCCAGCAGTTACGATGGGGGAGGTGGTTCACCCCTCCACTTT. It is translated as CASSYDGGGGSPLHF.

This chain links TRBV6-2 or TRBV6-3 with TRBJ2-5; D not certain. The CDR3 consists of 14 residues. Germline V CDR1 and CDR2: MNHEY, SVGEGT. The V gene lost 4 bases and the J gene lost 6 bases, with 15 bases spanning the gap. For the CDR3, the DNA is TGTGCCAGCAGTTCCTCTTCAGGCTTTCAGACCCAGTACTTC. Translated: CASSSSSGFQTQYF.

This clone was found a few times. The chain recombines TRBV7-8 with TRBJ2-1; 9 nucleotides agree with TRBD1. The CDR3 contains 15 residues. Looked up from germline, CDR1 is SGHVS and CDR2 is FQNEAQ. The trim removed 5 bases at V and 6 bases at J, leaving 8 bases unmatched. For the CDR3, the DNA is TGTGCCAGCAGCCAGCCGGGACAGGGAATCAATGAGCAGTTCTTC. Translating it yields CASSQPGQGINEQFF.

The rearrangement joins TRBV6-2 or TRBV6-3 to TRBJ1-5, with TRBD1 identical over 7 bases. The germline V gene has CDR1 MNHEY and CDR2 SVGEGT. This CDR3 comprises 15 residues. V shed 0 bases and J 4 bases; nucleotides not matched to a gene: 3. The CDR3 DNA is TGTGCCAGCAGTTACTCAGGGGGCGGGAATCAGCCCCAGCATTTT. Translated, it gives CASSYSGGGNQPQHF.